This T cell receptor beta chain was found in a study of shared clonotypes between healthy human individuals. Study in general: Donors consisted of two women and a few men between 18 and 49.

Of note for this clone: Its target is not known.

General study points: Naive CD4 clonotype sharing across a few donors was approximately 5%. Sorted-subset samples were not fully sequenced, rarefaction indicated.

From germline, CDR1 is MNHEY and CDR2 SVGAGI. V was clipped by 6 bases and J by 7 bases; unmatched bases: 7. The CDR3 contains 15 residues. The table came from immunoSEQ multiplex PCR; TCRdb's copy has only in-frame clones and leaves some out. The sample contains roughly 2.5 million clones, about 92% of which appear only once. The chain couples TRBV6-5 to TRBJ2-1; 12 bases agree with TRBD2. The receptor was derived from a man younger than 35 in good health. Sample: naive CD4+ T cells sorted from blood. Noted subset: CD45RA+ positively selected. CDR3 protein: CASRVGLAGSNEQFF. The CDR3 DNA sequence: TGTGCCAGCAGGGTCGGACTAGCGGGAAGTAATGAGCAGTTCTTC.